These T cell receptor beta chains were read from a single sample in a study of graft-versus-host responses after intestinal transplantation. Clones were sequenced by immunoSEQ multiplex PCR, and TCRdb holds only the in-frame ones, with some missing. The repertoire holds 85,000 to 100,000 clones, with around 92% as singletons. Their antigens are not known. The sequenced sample was unstimulated CD8+ T cells sorted from spleen or lymph node cells, obtained before transplant. These receptors came from a human donor who was the organ donor for an intestinal transplant. Each CDR3 is given with its conserved first and last residue. Fields, in order: clone size, D gene, J gene, V gene, CDR3 protein, CDR3 DNA. The D gene is left open where the match is weak. Where a row states a size, it is once, few, many or the class of an expanded clone; other rows omit it.

>NA|NA|TRBJ1-6|TRBV10-3
CAISARSSYNSPLHF
TGTGCCATCAGTGCTCGCAGCTCCTATAATTCACCCCTCCACTTT
>NA|NA|TRBJ1-2|TRBV5-6
CASSSGPTGYDYGYTF
TGTGCCAGCAGCTCCGGCCCTACAGGGTACGACTATGGCTACACCTTC
>once|TRBD2|TRBJ2-1|TRBV5-5
CASSRGVLDGLAGIYNEQFF
TGTGCCAGCAGTAGGGGGGTCCTAGACGGACTAGCGGGGATCTACAATGAGCAGTTCTTC
>NA|TRBD2|TRBJ2-3|TRBV18
CASSPRVRTSGGLTDTQYF
TGTGCCAGCTCACCGAGAGTGAGGACTAGCGGGGGGTTAACAGATACGCAGTATTTT
>NA|NA|TRBJ2-1|TRBV19
CASSMGSLNEQFF
TGTGCCAGTAGTATGGGGAGCCTCAATGAGCAGTTCTTC
>NA|TRBD1|TRBJ2-3|TRBV5-1
CASSFKFRTGGDADTQYF
TGCGCCAGCAGCTTTAAATTTAGGACAGGGGGTGATGCAGATACGCAGTATTTT
>few|NA|TRBJ2-7|TRBV4-1
CASSQGLSYEQYF
TGCGCCAGCAGCCAAGGACTCTCCTACGAGCAGTACTTC
>once|NA|TRBJ2-6|TRBV2
CASIETGSSGANVLTF
TGTGCCAGCATCGAGACAGGCTCCTCTGGGGCCAACGTCCTGACTTTC
>NA|NA|TRBJ1-1|TRBV27
CASSPSFGHPGAFF
TGTGCCAGCAGCCCCTCGTTTGGGCATCCTGGAGCTTTCTTT
>NA|NA|TRBJ2-5|TRBV5-6
CASSLAMVVGYQETQYF
TGTGCCAGCAGCTTGGCCATGGTCGTCGGGTACCAAGAGACCCAGTACTTC
>NA|NA|TRBJ1-5|TRBV27
CASSTGDTQPQHF
TGTGCCAGCAGTACCGGGGATACTCAGCCCCAGCATTTT
>NA|TRBD1|TRBJ1-2|TRBV6-6
CASSYGGGQGDGYTF
TGTGCCAGCAGTTACGGGGGGGGACAGGGTGATGGCTACACCTTC
>NA|TRBD1|TRBJ2-1|TRBV7-2
CASSFHYRDRLYNEQFF
TGTGCCAGCAGCTTCCATTACCGGGACAGGCTTTACAATGAGCAGTTCTTC
>NA|NA|TRBJ2-1|TRBV19
CASSPLAGDEQFF
TGTGCCAGTAGTCCACTAGCTGGCGATGAGCAGTTCTTC
>NA|NA|TRBJ2-7|TRBV29-1
CSVRDTPYEQYF
TGCAGCGTCCGGGACACTCCCTACGAGCAGTACTTC
>NA|TRBD1|TRBJ1-5|TRBV6-1
CASSEPTGTGYSNQPQHF
TGTGCCAGCAGTGAACCAACCGGGACAGGCTATAGCAATCAGCCCCAGCATTTT
>NA|TRBD1|TRBJ2-2|TRBV6-6
CASTGQRYTGELFF
TGTGCCAGCACGGGACAGAGATACACCGGGGAGCTGTTTTTT
>NA|NA|TRBJ2-1|TRBV7-8
CASSLEALVSYNEQFF
TGTGCCAGCAGCTTAGAAGCTTTAGTTTCCTACAATGAGCAGTTCTTC
>NA|TRBD1|TRBJ1-2|TRBV25-1
CASSDRSGQGGGYTF
TGTGCCAGCAGTGATCGCTCGGGACAGGGTGGAGGCTACACCTTC
>NA|NA|TRBJ1-4|TRBV7-9
CASSFEGVQGEKLFF
TGTGCCAGCAGCTTTGAAGGTGTGCAGGGAGAAAAACTGTTTTTT
>once|TRBD1|TRBJ2-3|TRBV5-1
CASSSPDRGATDTQYF
TGCGCCAGCAGCTCACCGGACAGGGGAGCCACAGATACGCAGTATTTT
>NA|NA|TRBJ1-5|TRBV6-6
CASSSVNQPQHF
TGTGCCAGCAGTTCAGTAAATCAGCCCCAGCATTTT
>NA|NA|TRBJ2-3|TRBV18
CASSPLRLTDTQYF
TGTGCCAGCTCACCACTCAGGCTTACAGATACGCAGTATTTT
>once|TRBD1|TRBJ2-7|TRBV7-8
CASSPRGQGSYEQYF
TGTGCCAGCAGCCCACGGGGACAGGGCAGCTACGAGCAGTACTTC
>NA|NA|TRBJ2-1|TRBV7-3
CASSFSGGYSYNEQFF
TGTGCCAGCAGCTTTTCGGGGGGCTACTCCTACAATGAGCAGTTCTTC
>NA|TRBD1|TRBJ1-3|TRBV2
CASSDDRGGSGNTIYF
TGTGCCAGCAGTGATGACAGGGGGGGCTCTGGAAACACCATATATTTT
>NA|TRBD1|TRBJ1-2|TRBV29-1
CSVEGLGQGGTNYGYTF
TGCAGCGTTGAGGGGCTGGGACAGGGAGGTACTAACTATGGCTACACCTTC
>NA|NA|TRBJ1-5|TRBV5-6
CASSRGSVQPQHF
TGTGCCAGCAGCCGGGGGTCGGTTCAGCCCCAGCATTTT
>NA|NA|TRBJ2-1|TRBV7-9
CASSGEVGDFDEQFF
TGTGCCAGCAGCGGGGAAGTGGGAGATTTCGATGAGCAGTTCTTC
>NA|NA|TRBJ2-2|TRBV19
CASTGAGELFF
TGTGCCAGTACGGGGGCCGGGGAGCTGTTTTTT
>NA|NA|TRBJ1-6|TRBV28
CASSLELGASSYNSPLHF
TGTGCCAGCAGTCTAGAGTTGGGGGCAAGCTCCTATAATTCACCCCTCCACTTT
>NA|TRBD1|TRBJ2-3|TRBV5-8
CASSWGTGADSDTQYF
TGTGCCAGCAGCTGGGGGACAGGGGCGGACTCAGATACGCAGTATTTT
>NA|TRBD1|TRBJ1-1|TRBV4-1
CASSQGQGLNTEAFF
TGCGCCAGCAGCCAAGGACAGGGGTTGAACACTGAAGCTTTCTTT
>NA|NA|TRBJ2-7|TRBV10-3
CAISDFGLLSYEQYF
TGTGCCATCAGTGACTTTGGACTATTAAGCTACGAGCAGTACTTC
>NA|NA|TRBJ1-4|TRBV6-1
CASSEGPKEINEKLFF
TGTGCCAGCAGTGAAGGACCGAAGGAGATTAATGAAAAACTGTTTTTT
>NA|NA|TRBJ2-7|TRBV4-2
CASSQKSGTYYEQYF
TGTGCCAGCAGCCAAAAAAGCGGCACCTACTACGAGCAGTACTTC